Below, 20 T cell receptor beta chains from the same sample are listed, as sequenced in a study of T cell repertoires in cytomegalovirus infection (dated by TCRdb to about 2019). According to the study, the label for this sample's treatment or condition signals: in vitro stimulation with specific CMV peptide epitopes to enrich CMV-specific T cells. Reads for this sample came from an Illumina HiSeq 1500. TCRdb reprocessing: public reads trimmed at Q25 with fastp, clones called with MiXCR, in-frame beta chains kept. When rows share a CDR3 protein, they turn into one entry using the most common DNA and genes. The sample yields nearly 700,000 distinct CDR3 sequences; 33% were counted once. The leading ten clones occupy 15% to 20% of the sample. Their recognized antigens are unknown. The starting material was cultured PBMCs, obtained from culture after CMV antigen stimulation. The receptors were gathered from a human donor in good health (CMV status not recorded). Some clones in this sample may be carry-over from other donors' samples.

The genes are TRBV11-2 and TRBJ2-5; D is ambiguous. Germline CDR1 and CDR2: SGHAT and FQNNGV. The CDR3 covers 14 residues. Trimming cost V 2 bases and J 2 bases, with 9 bases left between them. The CDR3 nucleotides read TGTGCCAGCAGCTTACGACCAGTGCAAGAGACCCAGTACTTC. Its protein is CASSLRPVQETQYF. Supplemented by reference TRBV11-2 and TRBJ2-5, the full variable domain reads EAGVAQSPRYKIIEKRQSVAFWCNPISGHATLYWYQQILGQGPKLLIQFQNNGVVDDSQLPKDRFSAERLKGVDSTLKIQPAKLEDSAVYLCASSLRPVQETQYFGPGTRLLVL.

The table lists this clonotype with a few counts. J is TRBJ1-6 and V is TRBV5-1; 8 bases map to TRBD1. The CDR3 is 13 amino acids. V was pared by 5 bases and J by 8 bases, with 3 bases of the junction left unmatched. From germline, CDR1 is SGHRS and CDR2 YFSETQ. The CDR3 is CASRGQGDSPLHF. In DNA, the CDR3 is TGCGCCAGCAGAGGACAGGGTGATTCACCCCTCCACTTT.

This clonotype was observed a few times. The chain combines TRBV12-3 or TRBV12-4 with TRBJ2-3, with 7 bases identical to TRBD1. The V and J ends lost 5 bases and 1 base, in that order; junction bases with no gene match: 6. The CDR3 consists of 15 residues. The CDR3 sequence is CASSITGVRTDTQYF. In DNA form, the CDR3 reads TGTGCCAGCAGTATAACAGGGGTTCGCACAGATACGCAGTATTTT.

This clonotype was seen more than once but under ten times. This rearrangement joins TRBV27 to TRBJ2-7, with TRBD1 matching 9 bases. V dropped 8 bases and J dropped 7; count of bases not matched to a gene: 6. The CDR3 consists of 12 residues. Per germline, CDR1 MNHEY and CDR2 SMNVEV (reference sequence). The CDR3 DNA follows: TGTGCCAGCTCCCACAGGGGGCGGGAGCAGTACTTC. This gives the protein CASSHRGREQYF.

The chain combines TRBV12-3 or TRBV12-4 with TRBJ2-7, with 8 bases matching TRBD1. The CDR3 length is 15 residues. V trimming: 3 bases; J trimming: 7 bases; junction bases outside the gene matches: 11. DNA for the CDR3: TGTGCCAGCAGTTTGTGGGCGACCACAGGGGGGGAGCAGTACTTC. It yields the protein CASSLWATTGGEQYF.

V and J are TRBV12-3 or TRBV12-4 and TRBJ1-2; D perhaps matches TRBD1 (5 bases). V gave up 5 bases and J gave up 8 bases, with 18 bases separating them. CDR3 length: 14 amino acids. The CDR3, as DNA: TGTGCCAGCAGTCTTCAACCCCAGGGAGAGGGCTACACCTTC. The encoded protein is CASSLQPQGEGYTF.

The chain recombines TRBV18 with TRBJ1-1; D is ambiguous. V was cut by 4 bases and J by 0 bases, with 9 bases left in between. Germline V CDR1 and CDR2: KGHSH, LQKENI. This CDR3 region has 14 residues. CDR3 sequence reads: CASSQRIMNTEAFF. Here the CDR3 DNA reads TGTGCCAGCTCACAGAGAATCATGAACACTGAAGCTTTCTTT.

This clonotype was seen a few times. CDR3 sequence: CSARVGTGGDYEQYF. In DNA form, the CDR3 reads TGCAGTGCTAGAGTCGGGACAGGGGGAGACTACGAGCAGTACTTC. The chain combines TRBV20-1 with TRBJ2-7; 11 nucleotides match TRBD1. Germline CDR1 reads DFQATT; CDR2 reads SNEGSKA (reference sequence). V lost 1 base to trimming and J lost 3 bases; unmatched junction nucleotides: 5. This CDR3 comprises 15 residues.

This sequence joins TRBV7-8 and TRBJ2-1; 10 bases align to TRBD2. The CDR3 contains 14 residues. Germline CDR1 and CDR2: SGHVS and FQNEAQ. The V segment lost 5 bases and the J segment 7 bases; nucleotides outside the gene matches: 5. CDR3 nucleotide sequence: TGTGCCAGCAGCCGAGCGGGGGGGCAGAATGAGCAGTTCTTC. This encodes CASSRAGGQNEQFF.

This chain joins TRBV11-2 and TRBJ2-1; D is possibly TRBD2 (6 bases). This CDR3 region has 15 residues. Germline-derived CDR1 and CDR2 are SGHAT and FQNNGV. Trimming stripped 2 bases from V and 7 bases from J, with 15 bases between. CDR3 residues: CASSLISGRRNEQFF. CDR3 in DNA: TGTGCCAGCAGCTTAATCTCAGGGAGGAGGAATGAGCAGTTCTTC.

The rearrangement uses TRBV6-5 and TRBJ2-5, with D perhaps matching TRBD1 (6 bases). Per germline, CDR1 MNHEY and CDR2 SVGAGI. Trimming took off 2 bases at V and 2 bases at J, with 18 bases between the two ends. There are 17 residues in the CDR3. CDR3 DNA sequence: TGTGCCAGCAGTTACGGGACCCGGGACACCCATCAAGAGACCCAGTACTTC. It specifies CASSYGTRDTHQETQYF.

The chain couples TRBV7-9 to TRBJ1-4; 9 positions agree with TRBD1. The length of the CDR3 is 16 residues. Trimming cost V 5 bases and J 5 bases; bases outside gene matches: 9. CDR1 SEHNR and CDR2 FQNEAQ come from the germline V gene (reference sequence). The CDR3 nucleotides read TGTGCCAGCAGCATGGAGACAGGGGGTTTGAATGAAAAACTGTTTTTT. This translates into CASSMETGGLNEKLFF.

V usage is TRBV15 and J usage is TRBJ1-4; D gene uncertain. The germline V gene encodes CDR1 LNHNV and CDR2 YYDKDF (reference sequence). Trimming pared 3 bases from V and 10 bases from J, leaving 9 bases between. This CDR3 comprises 12 residues. The CDR3 region is CATSRRKGKLFF. The DNA of the CDR3 is TGTGCCACCAGCAGGAGGAAAGGAAAACTGTTTTTT. The full variable domain, in which reference TRBV15 and TRBJ1-4 provide the parts outside the CDR3, is DAMVIQNPRYQVTQFGKPVTLSCSQTLNHNVMYWYQQKSSQAPKLLFHYYDKDFNNEADTPDNFQSRRPNTSFCFLDIRSPGLGDTAMYLCATSRRKGKLFFGSGTQLSVL.

This chain joins TRBV7-6 and TRBJ2-7; D unresolved. Trimming stripped 8 bases from V and 5 bases from J, with 13 bases between. This CDR3 contains 12 residues. CDR1 and CDR2 (germline): SGHVS, FNYEAQ. The CDR3 protein is CASGLGRNEQYF. The CDR3 DNA reads TGTGCCAGCGGTCTTGGGCGGAACGAGCAGTACTTC.

This clonotype was seen at least ten times. V is TRBV7-2 and J is TRBJ2-3; TRBD2 aligns across 9 bases. Per the germline V gene, CDR1 is SGHTA and CDR2 is FQGNSA. V trimming: 5 bases; J trimming: 6 bases; junction bases outside the gene matches: 9. The CDR3 covers 15 residues. The CDR3 protein is CASSPGLAVLDTQYF. In DNA, the CDR3 is TGTGCCAGCAGCCCGGGACTAGCAGTGTTGGATACGCAGTATTTT.

The rearrangement links TRBV6-6 to TRBJ2-2; no clear D. Trimming cost V 5 bases and J 3 bases, with 10 bases left between them. CDR1 is MNHNY, CDR2 SVGAGI, per germline (reference sequence). The CDR3 has 14 amino acids. CDR3 region: CASSDRQDTGELFF. In nucleotides, the CDR3 is TGTGCCAGCAGTGATCGCCAGGACACCGGGGAGCTGTTTTTT.

The V gene is TRBV20-1, the J gene TRBJ1-1; D gene unclear. The V gene's germline CDR1 is DFQATT and CDR2 SNEGSKA (reference sequence). V was cut by 3 bases and J by 3 bases, with 14 bases left in between. CDR3 size: 14 residues. The CDR3 protein is CSARTSPDDTEAFF. For the CDR3, the DNA is TGCAGTGCTAGGACCAGCCCGGACGACACTGAAGCTTTCTTT.

This clonotype has a handful of counts. V is TRBV24-1 and J is TRBJ2-1, with TRBD1 as a possible D gene (6 bases). The CDR3 runs to 13 residues. V was trimmed by 9 bases and J by 6 bases, leaving 14 bases between them. Germline values: CDR1 KGHDR, CDR2 SFDVKD. CDR3 coding DNA: TGTGCCACCGAGGGGGAGAGATCCAATGAGCAGTTCTTC. It is translated as CATEGERSNEQFF.

CDR3 sequence: CATTGDNYGYTF. The CDR3 DNA reads TGTGCCACAACAGGGGATAACTATGGCTACACCTTC. The chain has TRBV15 and TRBJ1-2; 7 bases align to TRBD1. The germline CDR1 and CDR2 sequences are LNHNV and YYDKDF (reference sequence). Trimming took 9 bases from V and 1 from J; bases not matched to a gene: 2. CDR3 length equals 12 residues. Full variable domain (outside the CDR3, taken from reference TRBV15 and TRBJ1-2): DAMVIQNPRYQVTQFGKPVTLSCSQTLNHNVMYWYQQKSSQAPKLLFHYYDKDFNNEADTPDNFQSRRPNTSFCFLDIRSPGLGDTAMYLCATTGDNYGYTFGSGTRLTVV.

V usage is TRBV11-2 and J usage is TRBJ2-1; D call uncertain. The CDR3 has 15 amino acids. The V end lost 4 bases, the J end lost 6 bases, and 16 bases lay between the germline ends. CDR1 is SGHAT, CDR2 FQNNGV, per germline. The CDR3 region is CASSYYLVIRNEQFF. CDR3 DNA: TGTGCCAGCAGCTACTATTTAGTGATCCGCAATGAGCAGTTCTTC.